The 6 T cell receptor beta chains below were found in one sample sequenced in a study of shared clonotypes between healthy human individuals. Sequenced by immunoSEQ multiplex PCR; TCRdb stores in-frame clones only, minus some. This table has some 450,000 clones, more than 70% appearing once. Sequenced sample: PBMCs. The origin of the receptors is a middle-aged woman in good health. Some clones in this sample may be carry-over from other donors' samples.

About this clone: It is likely a read error: a sequence one base away is far more abundant. Other DNA sequences in this specimen translate into the identical CDR3. V usage is TRBV5-1 and J usage is TRBJ2-7; possibly TRBD2 for D (6 bases). The CDR3 has 14 residues. Germline CDR1 is SGHRS and CDR2 is YFSETQ. The CDR3 spells CATPFGGLSYEQYF. The CDR3, as DNA: TGCGCCACCCCTTTCGGGGGATTATCCTACGAGCAGTATTTC.

The chain combines TRBV27 with TRBJ2-1; a possible D gene is TRBD2 (6 bases). CDR1 is MNHEY, CDR2 SMNVEV, per germline (reference sequence). The V gene lost 3 bases and the J gene lost 4 bases, with 10 bases spanning the gap. This CDR3 contains 14 residues. In DNA form, the CDR3 reads TGTGCCAGCAGTTTGGGAGGTCGGTACAATGAGCAGTTCTTC. It translates to CASSLGGRYNEQFF.

The genes are TRBV30 and TRBJ1-2; D is perhaps TRBD1 (6 bases). The CDR3 is 13 amino acids. The V and J ends lost 3 bases and 8 bases respectively, with 16 bases between them. Germline CDR1 is GTSNPN and CDR2 is SVGIG (reference sequence). DNA of the CDR3: TGTGCCTGGAGAAAAACAGGGATATTAGGCTACACCTTC. It is translated as CAWRKTGILGYTF.

This chain joins TRBV7-9 and TRBJ2-2; D is uncertain. The CDR3 extends over 16 amino acids. V was pared by 0 bases and J by 2 bases, with 10 bases between. Looked up from germline, CDR1 is SEHNR and CDR2 is FQNEAQ (reference sequence). The CDR3 spells CASSLARTDNTGELFF. Written as DNA, the CDR3 is TGTGCCAGCAGCTTAGCGCGAACAGACAACACCGGGGAGCTGTTTTTT.

The chain couples TRBV11-2 to TRBJ2-7; 12 bases are a match to TRBD2. The CDR3 spans 17 residues. Germline V gene data show CDR1 as SGHAT and CDR2 as FQNNGV. The trim removed 1 base at V and 2 bases at J, leaving 6 bases unmatched. CDR3 sequence (DNA): TGTGCCAGCAGCTTAGGCAGACTAGCGGGAGCCACCTACGAGCAGTACTTC. Its protein is CASSLGRLAGATYEQYF.

The gene calls are TRBV6-1 and TRBJ1-5; TRBD1 is a possible D gene (6 bases). Per germline, CDR1 MNHNS and CDR2 SASEGT. This CDR3 region has 14 residues. Trimming pared 5 bases from V and 3 bases from J, leaving 11 bases between. The CDR3 coding sequence is TGTGCCAGCAGTCCACAGGGTTACAATCAGCCCCAGCATTTT. This gives the protein CASSPQGYNQPQHF.